These T cell receptor beta chains were read from a single sample in a study of T cells in Graves' hyperthyroidism and ophthalmopathy. MiXCR, applied by TCRdb to the multiplex PCR reads, yields one record per CDR3 protein. The sample shows some 700,000 distinct CDR3 sequences, around 15% of them seen only once. Sequenced sample: blood. The source is a man aged 45-60 years with Graves' hyperthyroidism. Both conserved end residues are part of each CDR3. A D gene is named only where the DNA matches it firmly. The size entry is marked missing in some rows and otherwise reads once, few, many or a size class.

clone size: many; V gene: TRBV7-2; J gene: TRBJ1-2; D gene: .; CDR3 DNA: TGTGCCAGCAGCTTAGAGGGACTCTCCAACTATGGCTACACCTTC; CDR3 protein: CASSLEGLSNYGYTF
clone size: .; V gene: TRBV19; J gene: TRBJ2-1; D gene: .; CDR3 DNA: TGTGCCAGTAGTAAGGTAGGCGCGCGGAATGAGCAGTTCTTC; CDR3 protein: CASSKVGARNEQFF
clone size: many; V gene: TRBV2; J gene: TRBJ2-2; D gene: .; CDR3 DNA: TGTGCCAGCGGGACTGAGAACACCGGGGAGCTGTTTTTT; CDR3 protein: CASGTENTGELFF
clone size: .; V gene: TRBV6-5; J gene: TRBJ1-2; D gene: .; CDR3 DNA: TGTGCCAGCAGCCCGAAATACTATGGCTACACCTTC; CDR3 protein: CASSPKYYGYTF
clone size: few; V gene: TRBV15; J gene: TRBJ2-6; D gene: .; CDR3 DNA: TGTGCCACCAGCAGAGATGCCGGTGCTGGGAGCTCTGGGGCCAACGTCCTGACTTTC; CDR3 protein: CATSRDAGAGSSGANVLTF
clone size: few; V gene: TRBV2; J gene: TRBJ1-5; D gene: .; CDR3 DNA: TGTGCCAGCACGGGCGTATCCGGGACGGCGAATCAGCCCCAGCATTTT; CDR3 protein: CASTGVSGTANQPQHF
clone size: few; V gene: TRBV7-9; J gene: TRBJ2-1; D gene: TRBD2; CDR3 DNA: TGTGCCAGCAGCTTAGTCGTTAGCGGGGTAGGAGGACAGTTCTTC; CDR3 protein: CASSLVVSGVGGQFF
clone size: .; V gene: TRBV6-1; J gene: TRBJ1-5; D gene: TRBD1; CDR3 DNA: TGTGCCAGCAGTGAATTCTTGGGACAGGGGGCTGGTCAGCCCCAGCATTTT; CDR3 protein: CASSEFLGQGAGQPQHF
clone size: .; V gene: TRBV27; J gene: TRBJ1-6; D gene: .; CDR3 DNA: TGTGCCAGCACCGTGGGGGGACTCAGACGGGATTCACCCCTCCACTTT; CDR3 protein: CASTVGGLRRDSPLHF
clone size: few; V gene: TRBV6-1; J gene: TRBJ1-1; D gene: TRBD1; CDR3 DNA: TGTGCCAGCAGTAGGGACAGGTCAAGGCCTGAAGCTTTCTTT; CDR3 protein: CASSRDRSRPEAFF
clone size: few; V gene: TRBV19; J gene: TRBJ2-5; D gene: .; CDR3 DNA: TGTGCCAGTAGTATGGTGGTCGGGGGCTTGGAGACCCAGTACTTC; CDR3 protein: CASSMVVGGLETQYF
clone size: many; V gene: TRBV7-2; J gene: TRBJ1-2; D gene: .; CDR3 DNA: TGTGCCAGCAGCTTAACACCGAGGGATGGCTACACCTTC; CDR3 protein: CASSLTPRDGYTF
clone size: many; V gene: TRBV7-2; J gene: TRBJ2-2; D gene: .; CDR3 DNA: TGTGCCAGCAGGGACAGCCGGAACACCGGGGAGCTGTTTTTT; CDR3 protein: CASRDSRNTGELFF
clone size: few; V gene: TRBV6-2/TRBV6-3; J gene: TRBJ1-1; D gene: .; CDR3 DNA: TGTGCCAGCGGTAGCAAACTTAACACTGAAGCTTTCTTT; CDR3 protein: CASGSKLNTEAFF
clone size: many; V gene: TRBV2; J gene: TRBJ2-3; D gene: TRBD2; CDR3 DNA: TGTGCCAGCAGTGAAGCGCGTACTAGCGGGGTAGATACGCAGTATTTT; CDR3 protein: CASSEARTSGVDTQYF
clone size: .; V gene: TRBV29-1; J gene: TRBJ2-7; D gene: TRBD1; CDR3 DNA: TGCAGCGTACGGACAGGGCATGGGTCCTACGAGCAGTACTTC; CDR3 protein: CSVRTGHGSYEQYF
clone size: few; V gene: TRBV19; J gene: TRBJ1-5; D gene: .; CDR3 DNA: TGTGCCAGTAGTGTACACCCTGGGACCGCTAGCAATCAGCCCCAGCATTTT; CDR3 protein: CASSVHPGTASNQPQHF
clone size: many; V gene: TRBV3-1; J gene: TRBJ2-3; D gene: .; CDR3 DNA: TGTGCCAGCAGCCAAGAATCCTGGCGCACAGATACGCAGTATTTT; CDR3 protein: CASSQESWRTDTQYF
clone size: once; V gene: TRBV12-3/TRBV12-4; J gene: TRBJ2-2; D gene: .; CDR3 DNA: TGTGCCAGCAGTCCCCTGGGGGAGAACACCGAGGAGCTGTTTTTT; CDR3 protein: CASSPLGENTEELFF
clone size: few; V gene: TRBV7-6; J gene: TRBJ1-4; D gene: .; CDR3 DNA: TGTGCCAGCAGCTTGACGCCAGGGGTTGAAAAACTGTTTTTT; CDR3 protein: CASSLTPGVEKLFF
clone size: .; V gene: TRBV6-6; J gene: TRBJ2-5; D gene: .; CDR3 DNA: TGTGCCAGCAGTTACTCGAGACAGGCGGAGACCCAGTACTTC; CDR3 protein: CASSYSRQAETQYF
clone size: .; V gene: TRBV10-3; J gene: TRBJ1-1; D gene: .; CDR3 DNA: TGTGCCATCAGTGACCCCCCTAATGGGATGAACACTGAAGCTTCCTTT; CDR3 protein: CAISDPPNGMNTEASF
clone size: many; V gene: TRBV7-9; J gene: TRBJ1-2; D gene: .; CDR3 DNA: TGTGCCAGCAGCTCTAACACAAACACCTATGGCTACACCTTC; CDR3 protein: CASSSNTNTYGYTF
clone size: many; V gene: TRBV7-2; J gene: TRBJ1-1; D gene: TRBD1; CDR3 DNA: TGTGCCAGCAGCGAAACAGGGGGCAGTGGATACCCTGAAGCTTTCTTT; CDR3 protein: CASSETGGSGYPEAFF
clone size: .; V gene: TRBV19; J gene: TRBJ1-4; D gene: .; CDR3 DNA: TGTGCCAGTAGATACAGATCCTATGAACAACTGTTTTTT; CDR3 protein: CASRYRSYEQLFF
clone size: many; V gene: TRBV7-3; J gene: TRBJ2-5; D gene: .; CDR3 DNA: TGTGCCAGCAGCCTCCTAGAGGGGGGGTCAGAGACCCAGTACTTC; CDR3 protein: CASSLLEGGSETQYF
clone size: many; V gene: TRBV28; J gene: TRBJ1-2; D gene: .; CDR3 DNA: TGTGCCAGCAGTTTAAATACAGTCTTAAACTATGGCTACACCTTC; CDR3 protein: CASSLNTVLNYGYTF
clone size: .; V gene: TRBV6-1; J gene: TRBJ1-5; D gene: .; CDR3 DNA: TGTGCCAGCAGGGTGGTGGTGAATCAGCCCCAGCATTTT; CDR3 protein: CASRVVVNQPQHF
clone size: many; V gene: TRBV3-1; J gene: TRBJ1-1; D gene: .; CDR3 DNA: TGTGCCAGCAGCCAAGAATCTCGGACGTCCGAAGCTTTCTTT; CDR3 protein: CASSQESRTSEAFF
clone size: many; V gene: TRBV7-9; J gene: TRBJ2-3; D gene: .; CDR3 DNA: TGTGCCAGCAGTCCCGGGACCGCGAGCACAGATACGCAGTATTTT; CDR3 protein: CASSPGTASTDTQYF
clone size: few; V gene: TRBV19; J gene: TRBJ1-1; D gene: .; CDR3 DNA: TGTGCCAGTAGTCCCGGACGGTCGATGAACACTGAAGCTTTCTTT; CDR3 protein: CASSPGRSMNTEAFF